Listed below are T cell receptor beta chains from one sample, sequenced in a study of cytomegalovirus exposure and HLA in healthy donors. TCRdb's copy holds only in-frame clones and misses some; the assay was immunoSEQ multiplex PCR. The sample consists of 200,000 or so clones, 75% to 80% of them appearing once. Sequencing was carried out using PBMCs. These receptors originate from a man between 18 and 35 years old in good health and CMV-seronegative. The CDR3 runs from the conserved cysteine through the conserved F or W. Fields, in order: clone size, D gene, J gene, V gene, CDR3 protein, CDR3 DNA. A D gene is named only where the DNA matches it firmly. The size entry is marked missing in some rows and otherwise reads once, few, many or a size class.

. TRBD2 TRBJ2-1 TRBV14 CASSPRTSGYNEQFF TGTGCCAGCAGCCCTCGGACTAGCGGGTACAATGAGCAGTTCTTC
. TRBD1 TRBJ1-5 TRBV28 CASSPVGWTGLQPQHF TGTGCCAGCAGTCCTGTAGGTTGGACAGGGTTGCAGCCCCAGCATTTT
. . TRBJ2-7 TRBV7-3 CASSSGSLGEQYF TGTGCCAGCAGCTCCGGGAGTCTCGGGGAGCAGTACTTC
. . TRBJ1-3 TRBV18 CASSPGQAAGSGNTIYF TGTGCCAGCTCACCGGGACAAGCGGCAGGGTCTGGAAACACCATATATTTT
. . TRBJ2-3 TRBV11-3 CASSFGTDTQYF TGTGCCAGCAGCTTCGGGACAGATACGCAGTATTTT
. . TRBJ2-5 TRBV14 CASRAGQETQYF TGTGCCAGCAGGGCAGGTCAAGAGACCCAGTACTTC
. . TRBJ1-5 TRBV6-5 CASNQGGNQPQHF TGTGCCAGCAATCAAGGAGGCAATCAGCCCCAGCATTTT
. TRBD1 TRBJ1-2 TRBV18 CASSPQDTSGQGANYGYTF TGTGCCAGCTCACCGCAAGATACCTCGGGACAGGGGGCAAACTATGGCTACACCTTC
. . TRBJ2-1 TRBV5-5 CASSGDSRAYSYNEQFF TGTGCCAGCAGCGGTGACTCCAGGGCATACTCCTACAATGAGCAGTTCTTC
few . TRBJ1-1 TRBV30 CAWSNLLNTEAFF TGTGCCTGGAGTAATCTCCTGAACACTGAAGCTTTCTTT
. TRBD1 TRBJ2-6 TRBV7-9 CASSLLPRGLGGANVLTF TGTGCCAGCAGCCTCCTGCCCAGGGGGTTAGGAGGGGCCAACGTCCTGACTTTC
. . TRBJ2-6 TRBV12-5 CASALVGANVLTF TGTGCTAGTGCCCTAGTTGGGGCCAACGTCCTGACTTTC
. . TRBJ1-3 TRBV7-2 CASSPRHYSGNAIYF TGTGCCAGCAGCCCGCGACATTACTCTGGAAACGCCATATATTTT
. TRBD2 TRBJ2-7 TRBV7-2 CASSEGLSFSYEQYF TGTGCCAGCAGCGAGGGACTATCTTTCTCCTACGAGCAGTACTTC
few TRBD2 TRBJ2-3 TRBV9 CASSGAGGLTDTQYF TGTGCCAGCAGCGGAGCGGGGGGGCTCACAGATACGCAGTATTTT
. TRBD2 TRBJ2-1 TRBV7-9 CASSLAALAEINNEQFF TGTGCCAGCAGCTTAGCGGCGCTAGCGGAGATAAACAATGAGCAGTTCTTC
. . TRBJ2-2 TRBV27 CASSLSRLSRRAGELFF TGTGCCAGCAGTTTATCCCGACTTTCTAGGCGGGCCGGGGAGCTGTTTTTT
. TRBD1 TRBJ2-4 TRBV2 CASSSDRASKNIQYF TGTGCCAGCAGTTCAGACAGGGCGTCCAAAAACATTCAGTACTTC
. . TRBJ2-1 TRBV7-3 CASSSRRGGNEQFF TGTGCCAGCAGCTCTCGGAGAGGGGGTAATGAGCAGTTCTTC
. . TRBJ2-7 TRBV11-3 CASSPLRGNTYEQYF TGTGCCAGCAGCCCCCTCAGGGGTAACACCTACGAGCAGTACTTC
. TRBD1 TRBJ1-4 TRBV19 CASSIRGQGNEKLFF TGTGCCAGTAGTATAAGGGGGCAGGGGAACGAAAAACTGTTTTTT
few . TRBJ2-2 TRBV30 CAWSVRGRASGELFF TGTGCCTGGAGTGTACGGGGTAGGGCCTCCGGGGAGCTGTTTTTT
. TRBD2 TRBJ2-7 TRBV4-2 CASSQDLPSGILSYEQYF TGTGCCAGCAGCCAAGATCTTCCTAGCGGCATACTCTCCTACGAGCAGTACTTC
once . TRBJ2-4 TRBV27 CASSLSEGAPNIQYF TGTGCCAGCAGTTTATCGGAGGGGGCGCCAAACATTCAGTACTTC
. TRBD1 TRBJ1-1 TRBV5-4 CAGGTVPNTEAFF TGTGCCGGTGGGACAGTCCCGAACACTGAAGCTTTCTTT
. TRBD1 TRBJ2-1 TRBV9 CASSVARDRASNEQFF TGTGCCAGCAGCGTAGCCCGGGACAGGGCTAGCAATGAGCAGTTCTTC
. TRBD2 TRBJ2-5 TRBV4-3 CASSQGGLAGTQYF TGCGCCAGCAGCCAGGGGGGACTAGCGGGGACCCAGTACTTC
. . TRBJ2-7 TRBV5-4 CASSFWETSSYEQYF TGTGCCAGCAGCTTCTGGGAAACTAGCTCCTACGAGCAGTACTTC
. . TRBJ1-2 TRBV19 CASSIGQVLGYTF TGTGCCAGTAGTATAGGACAGGTCCTAGGCTACACCTTC
. . TRBJ2-3 TRBV29-1 CSVETRFTDTQYF TGCAGCGTTGAAACCAGGTTCACAGATACGCAGTATTTT
. . TRBJ2-1 TRBV25-1 CASSVPGTAKMDEQFF TGTGCCAGCAGTGTCCCCGGGACTGCGAAAATGGATGAGCAGTTCTTC
. TRBD1 TRBJ2-3 TRBV7-2 CASSSGQGGTDTQYF TGTGCCAGCAGCTCCGGACAGGGAGGCACAGATACGCAGTATTTT
. . TRBJ2-7 TRBV30 CAWSDGRGDNEQYF TGTGCCTGGAGTGATGGTAGGGGTGATAACGAGCAGTACTTC
. . TRBJ2-5 TRBV9 CASSGGWSSETQYF TGTGCCAGCAGCGGCGGATGGTCTTCAGAGACCCAGTACTTC
. . TRBJ1-3 TRBV5-8 CASSLGTSGNTIYF TGTGCCAGCAGCTTAGGGACTTCTGGAAACACCATATATTTT
. TRBD1 TRBJ2-2 TRBV7-2 CASSPGQGPNTGELFF TGTGCCAGCAGCCCGGGACAGGGACCGAACACCGGGGAGCTGTTTTTT
. TRBD1 TRBJ1-3 TRBV6-1 CASSGDRVGNTIYF TGTGCCAGCAGTGGCGACAGGGTTGGAAACACCATATATTTT
. . TRBJ1-6 TRBV30 CAWKRQGNSPLHF TGTGCCTGGAAACGGCAGGGTAATTCACCCCTCCACTTT
. TRBD1 TRBJ2-7 TRBV6-5 CASSSPGTGGSYEQYF TGTGCCAGCAGTTCCCCCGGGACAGGTGGGTCCTACGAGCAGTACTTC
few TRBD2 TRBJ2-5 TRBV4-3 CASSQIGASGGAPQETQYF TGCGCCAGCAGCCAGATTGGGGCTAGCGGGGGGGCCCCGCAAGAGACCCAGTACTTC
. . TRBJ2-7 TRBV7-6 CASSLTDSYEQYF TGTGCCAGCAGCTTAACAGACTCCTACGAGCAGTACTTC
. TRBD1 TRBJ2-1 TRBV18 CASSPPGTGSYNEQFF TGTGCCAGCTCACCCCCCGGGACAGGGTCTTACAATGAGCAGTTCTTC
once . TRBJ1-2 TRBV6-5 CASRASAGHYGYTF TGTGCCAGCAGGGCTTCGGCAGGCCACTATGGCTACACCTTC
few TRBD1 TRBJ1-1 TRBV28 CASSSDRGGKNTEAFF TGTGCCAGCAGTTCCGACAGGGGGGGAAAAAACACTGAAGCTTTCTTT
. . TRBJ2-7 TRBV6-1 CASLTISSYEQYF TGTGCCAGCTTAACTATATCCTCCTACGAGCAGTACTTC
. . TRBJ2-1 TRBV9 CASSVGPLGHSSYNEQFF TGTGCCAGCAGCGTAGGACCCCTGGGGCACAGCTCCTACAATGAGCAGTTCTTC
. . TRBJ2-1 TRBV18 CASSPLPRASSYNEQFF TGTGCCAGCTCACCACTCCCCAGGGCCAGCTCCTACAATGAGCAGTTCTTC
. . TRBJ2-6 TRBV7-2 CASSGGRGGGSGANVLTF TGTGCCAGCAGCGGGGGCCGGGGCGGAGGCTCTGGGGCCAACGTCCTGACTTTC
. . TRBJ2-1 TRBV5-8 CASSLMGDNEQFF TGTGCCAGCAGCTTGATGGGAGACAATGAGCAGTTCTTC
. TRBD2 TRBJ2-7 TRBV4-3 CASSQETLTGGHEQYF TGCGCCAGCAGCCAAGAAACTTTAACGGGAGGCCACGAGCAGTACTTC
once . TRBJ2-7 TRBV2 CASSEGGYEQYF TGTGCCAGCAGTGAAGGAGGATACGAGCAGTACTTC
. . TRBJ1-6 TRBV7-2 CASRHDRPDSPLHF TGTGCCAGCAGACATGACAGGCCAGATTCACCCCTCCACTTT
. TRBD2 TRBJ2-3 TRBV4-3 CASSQDRARGLAGSTDTQYF TGCGCCAGCAGCCAAGATAGGGCCCGAGGGCTAGCGGGTAGCACAGATACGCAGTATTTT
. TRBD1 TRBJ2-7 TRBV6-5 CASSPDQGAGYEQYF TGTGCCAGCAGCCCAGACCAGGGGGCGGGCTACGAGCAGTACTTC